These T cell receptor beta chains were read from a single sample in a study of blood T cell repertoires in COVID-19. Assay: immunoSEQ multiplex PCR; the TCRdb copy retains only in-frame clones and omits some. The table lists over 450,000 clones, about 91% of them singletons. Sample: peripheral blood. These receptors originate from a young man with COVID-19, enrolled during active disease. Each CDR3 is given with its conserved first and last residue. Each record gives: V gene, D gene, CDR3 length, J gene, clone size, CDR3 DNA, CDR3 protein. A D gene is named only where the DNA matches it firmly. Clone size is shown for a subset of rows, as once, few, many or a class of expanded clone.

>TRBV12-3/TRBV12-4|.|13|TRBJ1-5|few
TGTGCCAGCAGGGAGGGAAGCAATCAGCCCCAGCATTTT
CASREGSNQPQHF
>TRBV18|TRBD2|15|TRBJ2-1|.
TGTGCCAGCTCGGGACTAGCGGGAACCTACAATGAGCAGTTCTTC
CASSGLAGTYNEQFF
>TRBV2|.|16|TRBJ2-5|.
TGTGCCAGCAGTGAAGGGGCTAGTCGAGGGCGTGAGACCCAGTACTTC
CASSEGASRGRETQYF
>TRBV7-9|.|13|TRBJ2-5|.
TGTGCCAGCAGCTTTGAGGGCCAAGAGACCCAGTACTTC
CASSFEGQETQYF
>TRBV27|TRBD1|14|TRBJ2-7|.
TGTGCCAGCAGTCCCGGGACAGCTTCCTACGAGCAGTACTTC
CASSPGTASYEQYF
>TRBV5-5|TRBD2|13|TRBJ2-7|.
TGTGCCAGCAGCTGGGACGGGGAGGGGGAGCAGTACTTC
CASSWDGEGEQYF
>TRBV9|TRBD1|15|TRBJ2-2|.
TGTGCCAGCAGCGTAGGAGGGGGACAGATCGGGGAGCTGTTTTTT
CASSVGGGQIGELFF
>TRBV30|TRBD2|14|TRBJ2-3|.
TGTGCCTGGAGTCCAGCGGGAGGCGGTCTTACGCAGTATTTT
CAWSPAGGGLTQYF
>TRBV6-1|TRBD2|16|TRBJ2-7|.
TGTGCCAGCAGTGAAAGGTCACGGGGGGGCCGCTACGAGCAGTACTTC
CASSERSRGGRYEQYF
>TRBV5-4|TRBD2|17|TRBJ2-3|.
TGTGCCAGCAGCCCGACTAGCGGGAGGACTAGCACAGATACGCAGTATTTT
CASSPTSGRTSTDTQYF
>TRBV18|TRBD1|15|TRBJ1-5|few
TGTGCCAGCTCACCAGGCAGGGGGGGCAATCAGCCCCAGCATTTT
CASSPGRGGNQPQHF
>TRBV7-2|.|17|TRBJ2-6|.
TGTGCCAGCAGCTTAGAGGGACACCTCTCTGGGGCCAACGTCCTGACTTTC
CASSLEGHLSGANVLTF
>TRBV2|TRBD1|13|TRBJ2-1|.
TGTGCCAGCAGGGACAGGGGGCAAGGGGAGCAGTTCTTC
CASRDRGQGEQFF
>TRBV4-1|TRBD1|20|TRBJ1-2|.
TGCGCCAGCAGCCAAGAGTATCGAGCTGGGGGGATAGGGGGCAACTATGGCTACACCTTC
CASSQEYRAGGIGGNYGYTF
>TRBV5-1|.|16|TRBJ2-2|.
TGCGCCAGCAGCTTGGAAGGGGAATTGAACACCGGGGAGCTGTTTTTT
CASSLEGELNTGELFF
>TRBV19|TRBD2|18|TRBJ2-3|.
TGTGCCAGTAGTCTTCCTCCCCCACTAGCGGGGGGCACAGATACGCAGTATTTT
CASSLPPPLAGGTDTQYF
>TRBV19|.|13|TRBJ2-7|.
TGTGCCAGTAGCTCTAGGGGGGGCTACGAGCAGTACTTC
CASSSRGGYEQYF
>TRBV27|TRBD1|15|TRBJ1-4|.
TGTGCCAGCAGTCCTCGACAGGGAAAAAATGAAAAACTGTTTTTT
CASSPRQGKNEKLFF
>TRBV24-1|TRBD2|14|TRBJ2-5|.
TGTGCCACCAGTAGCGGGACTAGCATAGAGACCCAGTACTTC
CATSSGTSIETQYF
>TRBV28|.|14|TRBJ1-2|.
TGTGCCAGCAGACCTGCTATTAGGAGGGAAGGCTACACCTTC
CASRPAIRREGYTF
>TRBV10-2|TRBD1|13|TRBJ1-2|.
TGCGCCAGCAGTACAGACAGGGACTATGGCTACACCTTC
CASSTDRDYGYTF
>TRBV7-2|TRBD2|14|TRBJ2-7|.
TGTGCCAGCAGCTTAGTAGCGGGAGACTACGAGCAGTACTTC
CASSLVAGDYEQYF